This passage covers 14 T cell receptor beta chains from one sample sequenced in a study of PD-1 blockade in classical Hodgkin lymphoma. Relapse was seen in all patients after autologous stem cell transplantation, and brentuximab vedotin exposure was variable. The protocol was immunoSEQ multiplex PCR, while the TCRdb copy is restricted to in-frame clones and leaves out a portion. Of 45,000 or so clones in the sample, about nine tenths were seen once. The sequencing here drew on peripheral blood mononuclear cells (PBMCs), taken at baseline. Receptor source: a human donor with classical Hodgkin lymphoma.

The chain links TRBV5-6 to TRBJ2-2; D gene ambiguous. Germline lookup yields CDR1 SGHDT and CDR2 YYEEEE. CDR3 size: 15 residues. V dropped 1 base and J dropped 4 bases, with 11 bases sitting between them. Written as DNA, the CDR3 is TGTGCCAGCAGCTTGATAGCCCCGATCACCGGGGAGCTGTTTTTT. This encodes CASSLIAPITGELFF.

The V call is TRBV27, the J call TRBJ2-2; D is uncertain. The CDR3 totals 16 residues. V lost 4 bases to trimming and J lost 2 bases, with 14 bases between them. Germline V CDR1 and CDR2: MNHEY, SMNVEV (reference sequence). This CDR3 is CASSYLNEVNTGELFF. CDR3 in DNA: TGTGCCAGCAGTTATTTAAACGAGGTTAACACCGGGGAGCTGTTTTTT.

This clone was detected once. This chain links TRBV4-1 with TRBJ2-7, with TRBD2 matching over 12 bases. Germline V gene lookup returns CDR1 MGHRA and CDR2 YSYEKL. The CDR3 runs 18 residues. V lost 1 base and J lost 1; bases outside the gene matches: 8. The CDR3 DNA follows: TGCGCCAGCAGCCAAGTCCCGCGACTAGCGGGAGTTTCCTACGAGCAGTACTTC. Translated: CASSQVPRLAGVSYEQYF.

This sequence joins TRBV6-5 and TRBJ1-2; 10 bases are shared with TRBD1. The J segment lost 8 bases and the V segment lost 2 bases, leaving 8 bases of the junction unmatched. CDR3 length equals 15 residues. Germline lookup yields CDR1 MNHEY and CDR2 SVGAGI. CDR3 in DNA: TGTGCCAGCAGTTACGCGACAGGGGGCGATTTGGGCTACACCTTC. Translation gives CASSYATGGDLGYTF.

The genes are TRBV14 and TRBJ1-5; perhaps TRBD1 as D (6 bases). Trimming stripped 2 bases from V and 7 bases from J, with 9 bases between. The length of the CDR3 is 13 residues. Germline CDR1 is SGHDN and CDR2 is FVKESK. CDR3 sequence reads: CASSQNREQPQHF. The CDR3 DNA sequence: TGTGCCAGCAGCCAAAACAGGGAGCAGCCCCAGCATTTT.

This clone was recorded only once. The rearrangement links TRBV7-9 to TRBJ2-2; 11 bases agree with TRBD2. Looked up from germline, CDR1 is SEHNR and CDR2 is FQNEAQ (reference sequence). CDR3 length: 18 residues. Trimming removed 4 bases from V and 0 bases from J; junction bases left unmatched: 7. For the CDR3, the DNA is TGTGCCAGCAGCTCCGCTAGCGGGAGGACCTCGAACACCGGGGAGCTGTTTTTT. Translation gives CASSSASGRTSNTGELFF.

The rearrangement links TRBV2 to TRBJ2-5, with D maybe TRBD2 (6 bases). From germline, CDR1 is SNHLY and CDR2 FYNNEI. The CDR3 loop spans 13 amino acids. With 5 bases removed from V and 5 bases from J, the gap between germline ends came to 12 bases. The CDR3 DNA follows: TGTGCCAGCAGTACCGGCGGGGCGGAGACCCAGTACTTC. Translation gives CASSTGGAETQYF. Based on the CDR3 plus reference TRBV2 and TRBJ2-5, the full variable domain is EPEVTQTPSHQVTQMGQEVILRCVPISNHLYFYWYRQILGQKVEFLVSFYNNEISEKSEIFDDQFSVERPDGSNFTLKIRSTKLEDSAMYFCASSTGGAETQYFGPGTRLLVL.

The V and J genes are TRBV19 and TRBJ2-1; D is unclear. V was pared by 5 bases and J by 9 bases, with 17 bases between. Germline CDR1 and CDR2: LNHDA and SQIVND (reference sequence). CDR3 length: 14 amino acids. The CDR3 DNA reads TGTGCCAGTAGTGAGCACTTACAAGGCAGTGAGCAGTTCTTC. This translates into CASSEHLQGSEQFF.

The rearrangement joins TRBV14 to TRBJ1-2, with no clear D. The CDR3 consists of 14 residues. Germline loops: CDR1 SGHDN, CDR2 FVKESK. With 4 bases removed from V and 1 base from J, the gap between germline ends came to 10 bases. For the CDR3, the DNA is TGTGCCAGCAGCCCAAGCAGATTTAACTATGGCTACACCTTC. It specifies CASSPSRFNYGYTF.

This sequence joins TRBV19 and TRBJ1-4, with 7 bases that match TRBD1. This CDR3 has 15 amino acids. In germline, CDR1 is LNHDA, CDR2 SQIVND (reference sequence). The trim removed 6 bases at V and 3 bases at J, leaving 7 bases unmatched. As DNA, the CDR3 is TGTGCCAGTAGCACAGGGGCCGTTTCTAATGAAAAACTGTTTTTT. Translation: CASSTGAVSNEKLFF.

V is TRBV7-2 and J is TRBJ2-2; tentative D call: TRBD2 (6 bases). The V and J ends lost 6 bases and 5 bases respectively, with 16 bases between them. The germline gives CDR1 SGHTA, CDR2 FQGNSA. The CDR3 has 15 residues. The CDR3 loop is CASRWDSAGTGELFF. CDR3 DNA: TGTGCCAGCAGATGGGACTCCGCTGGGACCGGGGAGCTGTTTTTT. Full variable domain (outside the CDR3, taken from reference TRBV7-2 and TRBJ2-2): GAGVSQSPSNKVTEKGKDVELRCDPISGHTALYWYRQSLGQGLEFLIYFQGNSAPDKSGLPSDRFSAERTGGSVSTLTIQRTQQEDSAVYLCASRWDSAGTGELFFGEGSRLTVL.

The rearrangement joins TRBV7-3 to TRBJ1-4; 8 nucleotides line up with TRBD1. Germline V gives CDR1 SGHTA, CDR2 FQGTGA. The V gene end was trimmed by 5 bases and the J gene end by 7 bases; junction bases not matched to a gene: 12. The CDR3 sequence is 16 residues long. CDR3 bases: TGTGCCAGCAGCCTCCTCCCCAGGGGGCAGGGTGAAAAACTGTTTTTT. As protein: CASSLLPRGQGEKLFF.

This chain uses TRBV28 with TRBJ1-2, with 7 bases matching TRBD1. Looked up from germline, CDR1 is MDHEN and CDR2 is SYDVKM. CDR3 length: 16 amino acids. The junction had 9 bases not matched to a gene; V was cut back by 3 bases and J by 2 bases. CDR3 sequence (DNA): TGTGCCAGCAGTTTGGGAAAGGGGGCAGGGAACTATGGCTACACCTTC. The encoded protein is CASSLGKGAGNYGYTF.

This rearrangement joins TRBV4-1 to TRBJ2-1; TRBD1 matches 11 bases. Unmatched junction bases numbered 1, after V lost 1 base and J lost 8 bases. CDR1 and CDR2 from the germline V gene are MGHRA and YSYEKL. The CDR3 is made up of 14 amino acids. The CDR3 here is CASSQGTGGYEQFF. In DNA, the CDR3 is TGCGCCAGCAGCCAAGGGACAGGGGGCTATGAGCAGTTCTTC.